The rows below give T cell receptor beta chains drawn from one sample of a study of CD8 T cells in Susac syndrome. A single record per CDR3 protein comes from TCRdb applying MiXCR to the immunoSEQ multiplex PCR reads. The sample yields 130,000 to 150,000 distinct CDR3 sequences, around 95% seen once. The sequenced material came from CD4+ T cells from PBMCs. These receptors came from a human donor with Susac syndrome. Each CDR3 is given with its conserved first and last residue. The D gene is left open where the match is weak. Size values are once, few and many counts, or a class for expanded clones, and some rows have none.

NA	TRBV7-3	NA	TRBJ2-3	TGTGCCAGCAGCTCGAATGGGGCACAAAAGTATTTT	CASSSNGAQKYF
NA	TRBV4-1	NA	TRBJ1-3	TGCGCCAGCAGCCAAGTCGGGCAGAGCTCTGGAAACACCATATATTTT	CASSQVGQSSGNTIYF
NA	TRBV5-1	NA	TRBJ1-2	TGCGCCAGCGGGTTTGATGGGAGCTATGGCTACACCTTC	CASGFDGSYGYTF
NA	TRBV4-1	NA	TRBJ1-1	TGCGCCAGCAGCGTCCTCAAACTGAACACTGAAGCTTTCTTT	CASSVLKLNTEAFF
NA	TRBV11-2	NA	TRBJ2-5	TGTGCCAGCAGCTTAGAGCGGGCTAGGGGAGAGACCCAGTACTTC	CASSLERARGETQYF
NA	TRBV20-1	NA	TRBJ2-6	TGCAGTGCCCCAGCTCCCGGGACTGGGGCCAACGTCCTGACTTTC	CSAPAPGTGANVLTF
NA	TRBV27	few	TRBJ1-1	TGTGCCAGCAGCCGTCGTAACACTGAAGCTTTCTTT	CASSRRNTEAFF
NA	TRBV7-9	NA	TRBJ2-7	TGTGCCAGTGGGCCAGGCTCCTACGAGCAGTACTTC	CASGPGSYEQYF
NA	TRBV29-1	NA	TRBJ1-2	TGCAGCGTTTCCCGGGCCAGCTATGGCTACACCTTC	CSVSRASYGYTF
NA	TRBV20-1	NA	TRBJ2-5	TGCAGTGCTAGAGATGGCAGGGGGGATGAGGAGACCCAGTACTTC	CSARDGRGDEETQYF
NA	TRBV3-1	once	TRBJ1-2	TGTGCCAGCAGCCAGGGTTTGGATGGCTACACCTTC	CASSQGLDGYTF
TRBD1	TRBV6-1	NA	TRBJ2-7	TGTGCCAGCAGTCAGCGGACAGGTCATAGGACCTACGAGCAGTACTTC	CASSQRTGHRTYEQYF
TRBD1	TRBV20-1	NA	TRBJ2-7	TGCAGTGCTAGAGATGGGGGACAGTCGTATCTTACCGAGCAGTACTTC	CSARDGGQSYLTEQYF
NA	TRBV6-5	NA	TRBJ2-2	TGTGCCAGCAGTTACGTAGCGACTGTGAGGACCGGGGAGCTGTTTTTT	CASSYVATVRTGELFF
NA	TRBV20-1	NA	TRBJ2-5	TGCAGTGCTAGAGCGTGGCAGGCAGAGACCCAGTACTTC	CSARAWQAETQYF
NA	TRBV12-3/TRBV12-4	once	TRBJ2-7	TGTGCCAGCAGTTTACAGGCGTCCTCCTTCGAGCAGTACTTC	CASSLQASSFEQYF
NA	TRBV20-1	NA	TRBJ2-1	TGCAGTGCCCTTTCCTACAATGAGCAGTTCTTC	CSALSYNEQFF
NA	TRBV4-1	NA	TRBJ2-2	TGCGCCAGCAGCCTACTACTGCCCGGGGAGCTGTTTTTT	CASSLLLPGELFF
NA	TRBV6-6	once	TRBJ2-1	TGTGCCAGCAGCTACGAGATTAGCTCCTACAATGAGCAGTTCTTC	CASSYEISSYNEQFF
TRBD2	TRBV6-4	NA	TRBJ2-3	TGTGCCAGCAGTGCACTAGCGGGGACCACAGATACGCAGTATTTT	CASSALAGTTDTQYF
TRBD2	TRBV6-6	once	TRBJ2-5	TGTGCCAGCCAAGCGGGGGTGGAGACCCAGTACTTC	CASQAGVETQYF
NA	TRBV12-2	NA	TRBJ1-5	TGTGCAAGTCGCCCTCGGGACAGGGGAGACGATAGCAATCAGCCCCAGCATTTT	CASRPRDRGDDSNQPQHF
NA	TRBV28	NA	TRBJ2-7	TGTGCCAGCAGTCAGTGGGGTTCCCGTTTATTCCCCTACGAGCAGTACTTC	CASSQWGSRLFPYEQYF
NA	TRBV28	NA	TRBJ2-6	TGTGCCAGCAGTTTGTGGAGCTCTGGGGCCAACGTCCTGACTTTC	CASSLWSSGANVLTF
NA	TRBV7-2	NA	TRBJ1-4	TGTGCCAGCAGCTTAGTGCCCCGGGACCTCCCCTTCTTT	CASSLVPRDLPFF
NA	TRBV20-1	NA	TRBJ1-2	TGCAGTGCTAATCCCCCTGGGGGTCCCGATGGACGATATGGCTACACCTTC	CSANPPGGPDGRYGYTF
NA	TRBV18	NA	TRBJ1-1	TGTGCCAGCTCCTGGGGGAGGAACACTGAAGCTTTCTTT	CASSWGRNTEAFF
NA	TRBV12-3/TRBV12-4	NA	TRBJ1-3	TGTGCCAGCAGTCCGATTGGAAACACCATATATTTT	CASSPIGNTIYF
NA	TRBV28	NA	TRBJ2-7	TGTGCCACGGAAGGGGGGGGGCTATACGAGCAGTACTTC	CATEGGGLYEQYF
TRBD1	TRBV11-2	NA	TRBJ1-1	TGTGCCAGCAGGTACGACAGGGTAGGCACTGAAGCTTTCTTT	CASRYDRVGTEAFF
TRBD2	TRBV29-1	NA	TRBJ2-5	TGCAGCGTCGGAGCGGGAGGACGTGAGACCCAGTACTTC	CSVGAGGRETQYF
NA	TRBV15	NA	TRBJ2-7	TGTGCCACCAGCACACCTGCTTCGGACGAGCAGTACTTC	CATSTPASDEQYF
NA	TRBV6-4	NA	TRBJ2-1	TGTGCCAGCAGCGAGCCCGAAGGGGGGCAGTACAATGAGCAGTTCTTC	CASSEPEGGQYNEQFF
NA	TRBV5-1	NA	TRBJ1-2	TGCGCCAGCAGCTTGGAAACCGACATATCCTTC	CASSLETDISF
NA	TRBV28	NA	TRBJ1-4	TGTGCCAGCAGAGGAGCAACTAATGAAAAACTGTTTTTT	CASRGATNEKLFF
NA	TRBV11-2	NA	TRBJ2-7	TGTGCCAGCAGCCCCCAAACAGGACTCTACGAGCAGTACTTC	CASSPQTGLYEQYF